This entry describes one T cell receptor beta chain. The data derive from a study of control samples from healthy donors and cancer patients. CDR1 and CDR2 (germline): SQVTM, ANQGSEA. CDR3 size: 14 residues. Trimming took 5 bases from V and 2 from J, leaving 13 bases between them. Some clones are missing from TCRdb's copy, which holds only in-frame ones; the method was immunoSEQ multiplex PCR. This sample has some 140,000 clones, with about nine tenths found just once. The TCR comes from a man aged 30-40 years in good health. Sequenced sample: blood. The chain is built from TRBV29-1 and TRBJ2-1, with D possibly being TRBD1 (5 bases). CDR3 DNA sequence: TGCAGCGTTTTCCTGCAGGGCGCCTACAATGAGCAGTTCTTC. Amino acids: CSVFLQGAYNEQFF.